This section outlines one T cell receptor (beta chain) sequence together with its context. What it binds is unknown. The sample is drawn from a study of cytomegalovirus exposure and HLA in healthy donors. Primers for the PCR totalled 60 Vbeta and 13 Jbeta. This table comes from immunoSEQ multiplex PCR, and its TCRdb copy is limited to in-frame clones, with some not included. The data hold 140,000 to 150,000 clones, with roughly 9.8% observed a single time. This CDR3 is 18 amino acids long. CDR1 is SGHTA and CDR2 is FQGNSA in the germline V gene. J was trimmed by 2 bases and V by 1 base; bases with no gene match: 8. Study-level results: As immune exposure information, only CMV serostatus was available. Looking again later, the authors saw that most CMV-associated TCR beta chains seemed HLA-restricted. A further, later analysis showed that HLA-associated TCR beta chains (compared with equally common others) were more clonally expanded.

Sequenced input: PBMCs. The sequence derives from a man aged 45 to 65 in good health and CMV-seronegative. The V and J genes are TRBV7-2 and TRBJ2-1; 10 positions agree with TRBD1. The CDR3 region is CASSLVAGQGVTYNEQFF. The CDR3, as DNA: TGTGCCAGCAGCTTAGTGGCTGGACAGGGGGTTACCTACAATGAGCAGTTCTTC. Complete variable domain (other parts from reference TRBV7-2 and TRBJ2-1): GAGVSQSPSNKVTEKGKDVELRCDPISGHTALYWYRQSLGQGLEFLIYFQGNSAPDKSGLPSDRFSAERTGGSVSTLTIQRTQQEDSAVYLCASSLVAGQGVTYNEQFFGPGTRLTVL.